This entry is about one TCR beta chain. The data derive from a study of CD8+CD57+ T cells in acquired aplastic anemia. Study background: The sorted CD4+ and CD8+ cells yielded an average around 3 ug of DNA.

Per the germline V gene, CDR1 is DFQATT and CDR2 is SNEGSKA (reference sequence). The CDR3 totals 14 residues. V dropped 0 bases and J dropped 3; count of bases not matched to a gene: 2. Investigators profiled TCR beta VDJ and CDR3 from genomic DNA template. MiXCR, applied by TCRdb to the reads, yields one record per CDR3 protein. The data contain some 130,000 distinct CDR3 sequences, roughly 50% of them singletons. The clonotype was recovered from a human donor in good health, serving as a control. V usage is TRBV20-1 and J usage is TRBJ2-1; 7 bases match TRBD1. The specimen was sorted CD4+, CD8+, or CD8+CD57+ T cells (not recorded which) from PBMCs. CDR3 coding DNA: TGCAGTGCTAGAGACAGGGGGAACTACAATGAGCAGTTCTTC. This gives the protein CSARDRGNYNEQFF.